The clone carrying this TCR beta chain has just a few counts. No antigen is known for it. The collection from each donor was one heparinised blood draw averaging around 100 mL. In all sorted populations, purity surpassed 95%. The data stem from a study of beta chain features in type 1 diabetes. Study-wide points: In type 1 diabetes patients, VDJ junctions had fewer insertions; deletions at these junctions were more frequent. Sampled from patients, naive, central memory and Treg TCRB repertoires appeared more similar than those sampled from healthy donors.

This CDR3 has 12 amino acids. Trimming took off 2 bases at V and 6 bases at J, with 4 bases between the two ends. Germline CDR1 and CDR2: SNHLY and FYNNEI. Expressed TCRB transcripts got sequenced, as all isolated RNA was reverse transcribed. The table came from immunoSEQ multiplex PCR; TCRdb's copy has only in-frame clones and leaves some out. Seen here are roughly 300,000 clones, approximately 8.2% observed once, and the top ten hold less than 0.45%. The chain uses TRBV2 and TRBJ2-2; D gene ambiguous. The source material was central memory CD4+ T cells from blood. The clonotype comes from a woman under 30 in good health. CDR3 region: CASSELAGELFF. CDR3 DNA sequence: TGTGCCAGCAGTGAACTAGCCGGGGAGCTGTTTTTT. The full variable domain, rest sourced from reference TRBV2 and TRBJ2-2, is EPEVTQTPSHQVTQMGQEVILRCVPISNHLYFYWYRQILGQKVEFLVSFYNNEISEKSEIFDDQFSVERPDGSNFTLKIRSTKLEDSAMYFCASSELAGELFFGEGSRLTVL.